Detailed here is one T cell receptor (beta chain). Antigen: not known. Vbeta (60) and Jbeta (13) primers were used in the PCR. The method was immunoSEQ multiplex PCR; TCRdb's version includes in-frame clones alone and lacks a portion of them. The table shows 150,000 to 200,000 clones, with roughly 78% occurring only once. The data derive from a study of cytomegalovirus exposure and HLA in healthy donors. Whole-study findings and limits: Serostatus for CMV was the only available immune exposure information. Several top significant clusters appeared, in a later analysis, to be linked to common viral pathogens.

Per germline, CDR1 MNHNS and CDR2 SASEGT. This CDR3 spans 13 amino acids. Trimming removed 4 bases at V and 2 bases at J, with 9 bases between. Sequenced material: PBMCs. This clonotype was sampled from a woman in her 50s in good health and CMV-seropositive. The chain recombines TRBV6-1 with TRBJ2-7, with D tentatively TRBD1 (6 bases). This CDR3 reads CASSVGTPYEQYF. The DNA for the CDR3 is TGTGCCAGCAGTGTTGGGACACCCTACGAGCAGTACTTC.